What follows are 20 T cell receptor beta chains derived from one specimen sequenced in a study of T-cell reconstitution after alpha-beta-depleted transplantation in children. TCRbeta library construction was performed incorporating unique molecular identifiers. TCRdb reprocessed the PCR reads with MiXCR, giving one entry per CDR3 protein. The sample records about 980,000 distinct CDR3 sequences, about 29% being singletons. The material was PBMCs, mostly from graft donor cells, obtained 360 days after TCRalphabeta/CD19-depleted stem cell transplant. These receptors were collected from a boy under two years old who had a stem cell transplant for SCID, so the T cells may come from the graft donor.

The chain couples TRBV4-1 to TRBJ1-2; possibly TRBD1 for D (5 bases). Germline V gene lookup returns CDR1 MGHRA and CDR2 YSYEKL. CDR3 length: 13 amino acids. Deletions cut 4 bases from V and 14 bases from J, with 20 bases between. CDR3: CASSLTGTSLGTF. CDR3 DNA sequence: TGCGCCAGCAGCCTGACCGGGACGTCGCTGGGAACCTTC.

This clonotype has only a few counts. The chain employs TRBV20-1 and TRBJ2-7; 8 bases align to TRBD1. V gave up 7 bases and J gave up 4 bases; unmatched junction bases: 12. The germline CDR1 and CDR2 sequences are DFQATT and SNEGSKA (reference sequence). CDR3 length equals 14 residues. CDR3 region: CSGTSTGGWYEQYF. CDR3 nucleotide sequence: TGCAGTGGCACGAGCACAGGGGGTTGGTACGAGCAGTACTTC.

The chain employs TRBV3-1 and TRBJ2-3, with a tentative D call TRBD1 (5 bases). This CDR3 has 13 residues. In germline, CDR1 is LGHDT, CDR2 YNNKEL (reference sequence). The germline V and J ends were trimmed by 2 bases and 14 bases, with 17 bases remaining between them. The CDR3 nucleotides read TGTGCCAGCAGCCAACAGATAGAAGCAGGGTTGTATTTT. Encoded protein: CASSQQIEAGLYF.

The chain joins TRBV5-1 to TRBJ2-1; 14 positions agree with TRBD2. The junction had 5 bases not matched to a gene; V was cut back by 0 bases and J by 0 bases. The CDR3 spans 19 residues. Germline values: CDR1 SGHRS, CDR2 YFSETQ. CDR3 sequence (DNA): TGCGCCAGCAGCTTGGGACTAGCGGGGGGGCCGAGCTCCTACAATGAGCAGTTCTTC. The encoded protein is CASSLGLAGGPSSYNEQFF.

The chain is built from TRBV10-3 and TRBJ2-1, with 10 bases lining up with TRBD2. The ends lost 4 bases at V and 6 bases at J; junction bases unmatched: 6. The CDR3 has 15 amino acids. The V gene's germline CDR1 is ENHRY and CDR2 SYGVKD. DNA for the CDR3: TGTGCCATCAGTGCGAGCGGGGGGGCTGGCAATGAGCAGTTCTTC. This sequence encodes CAISASGGAGNEQFF.

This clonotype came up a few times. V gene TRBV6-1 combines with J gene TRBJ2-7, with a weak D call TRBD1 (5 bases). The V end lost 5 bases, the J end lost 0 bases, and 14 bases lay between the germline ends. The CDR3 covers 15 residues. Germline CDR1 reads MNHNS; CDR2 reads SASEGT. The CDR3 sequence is CASSPSLTVSYEQYF. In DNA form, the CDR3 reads TGTGCCAGCAGTCCATCTCTGACAGTCTCCTACGAGCAGTACTTC.

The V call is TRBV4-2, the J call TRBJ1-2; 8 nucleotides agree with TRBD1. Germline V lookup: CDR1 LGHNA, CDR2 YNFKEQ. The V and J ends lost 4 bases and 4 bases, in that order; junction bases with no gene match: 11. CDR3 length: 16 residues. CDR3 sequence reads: CASSPKRGDRTYGYTF. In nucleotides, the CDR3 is TGTGCCAGCAGCCCCAAGAGAGGGGACAGGACCTATGGCTACACCTTC.

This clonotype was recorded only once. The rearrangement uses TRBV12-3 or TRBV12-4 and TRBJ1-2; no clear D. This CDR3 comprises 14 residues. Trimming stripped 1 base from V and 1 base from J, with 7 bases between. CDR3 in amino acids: CASSLVLNNYGYTF. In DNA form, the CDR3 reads TGTGCCAGCAGTTTAGTTCTGAATAACTATGGCTACACCTTC.

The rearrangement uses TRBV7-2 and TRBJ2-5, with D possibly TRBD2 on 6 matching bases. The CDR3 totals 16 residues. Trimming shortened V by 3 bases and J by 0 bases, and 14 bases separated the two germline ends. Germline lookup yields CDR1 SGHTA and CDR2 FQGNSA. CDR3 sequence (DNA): TGTGCCAGCAGCTTTGACCTTCTAGCGTACCAAGAGACCCAGTACTTC. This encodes CASSFDLLAYQETQYF.

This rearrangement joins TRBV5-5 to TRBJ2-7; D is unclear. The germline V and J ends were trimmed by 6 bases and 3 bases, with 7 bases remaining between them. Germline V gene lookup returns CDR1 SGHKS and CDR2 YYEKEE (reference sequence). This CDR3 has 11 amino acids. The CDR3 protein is CASTAVYEQYF. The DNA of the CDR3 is TGTGCCAGCACCGCAGTCTACGAGCAGTACTTC.

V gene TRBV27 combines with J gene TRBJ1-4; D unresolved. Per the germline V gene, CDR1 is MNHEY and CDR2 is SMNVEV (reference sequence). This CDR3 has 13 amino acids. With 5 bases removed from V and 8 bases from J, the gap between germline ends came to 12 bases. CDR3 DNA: TGTGCCAGCAGTATCCGGGGAAGCGAAAAACTGTTTTTT. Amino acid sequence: CASSIRGSEKLFF.

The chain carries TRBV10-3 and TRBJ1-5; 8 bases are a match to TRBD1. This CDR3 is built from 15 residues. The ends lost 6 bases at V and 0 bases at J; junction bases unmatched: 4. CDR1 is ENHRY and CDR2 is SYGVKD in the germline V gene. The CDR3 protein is CAIRDRDNSNQPQHF. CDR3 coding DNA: TGTGCCATCAGGGACAGGGACAATAGCAATCAGCCCCAGCATTTT.

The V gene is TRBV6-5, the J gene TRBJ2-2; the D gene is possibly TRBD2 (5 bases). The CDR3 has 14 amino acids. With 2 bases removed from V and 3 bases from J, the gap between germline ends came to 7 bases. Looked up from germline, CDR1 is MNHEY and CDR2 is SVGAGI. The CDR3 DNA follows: TGTGCCAGCAGTTACCTACTAGACACCGGGGAGCTGTTTTTT. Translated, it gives CASSYLLDTGELFF.

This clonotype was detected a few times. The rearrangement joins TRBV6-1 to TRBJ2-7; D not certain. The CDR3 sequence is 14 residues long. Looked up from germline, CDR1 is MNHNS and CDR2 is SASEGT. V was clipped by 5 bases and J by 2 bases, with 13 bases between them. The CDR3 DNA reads TGTGCCAGCAGTCCAACTCAGGCGGCCTACGAGCAGTACTTC. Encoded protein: CASSPTQAAYEQYF.

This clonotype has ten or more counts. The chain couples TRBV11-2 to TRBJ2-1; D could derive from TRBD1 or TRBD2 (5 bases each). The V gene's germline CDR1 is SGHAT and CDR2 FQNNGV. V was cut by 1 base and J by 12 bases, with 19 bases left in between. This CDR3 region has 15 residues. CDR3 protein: CASSLGAGGEFLQFF. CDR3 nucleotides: TGTGCCAGCAGCTTAGGGGCTGGGGGTGAGTTTTTGCAGTTCTTC. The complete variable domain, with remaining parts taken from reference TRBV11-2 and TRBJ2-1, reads EAGVAQSPRYKIIEKRQSVAFWCNPISGHATLYWYQQILGQGPKLLIQFQNNGVVDDSQLPKDRFSAERLKGVDSTLKIQPAKLEDSAVYLCASSLGAGGEFLQFFGPGTRLTVL.

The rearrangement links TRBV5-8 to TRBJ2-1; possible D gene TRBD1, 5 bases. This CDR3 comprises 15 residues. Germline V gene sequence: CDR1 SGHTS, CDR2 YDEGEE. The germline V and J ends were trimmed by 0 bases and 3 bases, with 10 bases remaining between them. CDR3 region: CASSLDLGHYNEQFF. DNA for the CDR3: TGTGCCAGCAGCTTGGATCTGGGGCACTACAATGAGCAGTTCTTC.

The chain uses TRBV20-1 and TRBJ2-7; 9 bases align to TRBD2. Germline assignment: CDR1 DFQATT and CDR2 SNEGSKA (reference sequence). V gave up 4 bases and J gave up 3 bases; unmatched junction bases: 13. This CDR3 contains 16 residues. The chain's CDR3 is CSATRGIAGAVYEQYF. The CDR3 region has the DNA TGCAGTGCTACCAGAGGGATAGCGGGAGCCGTCTACGAGCAGTACTTC.

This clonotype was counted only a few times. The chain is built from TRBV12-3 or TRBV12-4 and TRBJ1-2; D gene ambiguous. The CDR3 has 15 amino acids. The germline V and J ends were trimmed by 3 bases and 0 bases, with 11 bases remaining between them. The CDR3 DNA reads TGTGCCAGCAGTTTTTCGGGTAGGGCTAACTATGGCTACACCTTC. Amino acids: CASSFSGRANYGYTF.

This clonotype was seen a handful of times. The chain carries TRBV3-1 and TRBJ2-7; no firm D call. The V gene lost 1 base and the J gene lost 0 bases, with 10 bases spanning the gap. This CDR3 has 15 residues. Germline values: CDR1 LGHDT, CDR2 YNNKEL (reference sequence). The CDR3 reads CASSQVFTVSYEQYF. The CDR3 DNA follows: TGTGCCAGCAGCCAAGTATTTACAGTCTCCTACGAGCAGTACTTC.

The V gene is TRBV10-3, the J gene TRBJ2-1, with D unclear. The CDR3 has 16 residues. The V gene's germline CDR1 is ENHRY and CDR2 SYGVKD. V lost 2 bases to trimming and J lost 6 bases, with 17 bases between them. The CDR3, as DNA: TGTGCCATCAGTGAGGGTGGAGACTCGCCCGGCAATGAGCAGTTCTTC. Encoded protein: CAISEGGDSPGNEQFF.